Listed here are 6 T cell receptor beta chains from one sample, sequenced in a study of blood T cell repertoires in COVID-19. Data came from immunoSEQ multiplex PCR; TCRdb stores just in-frame clones and leaves some out. The top ten clones hold under 4.5% of a sample with under 250,000 clones, around 90% of them seen once. Sequencing input: PBMCs or T cells enriched from blood (not recorded which). These receptors all come from a woman younger than 45 who had been exposed to COVID-19.

Comments on this clone: Relative to the germline gene, one junction end is altered; a read error may explain this. This CDR3 is also generated by other DNA sequences in the sample. The chain combines TRBV4-1 with TRBJ1-6; 9 positions agree with TRBD1. Germline V gene lookup returns CDR1 MGHRA and CDR2 YSYEKL. This CDR3 spans 15 amino acids. The CDR3 region has the DNA TGCGCCAGCAGCCAGGGACAGGGATCCAATTCACCCCTTCACTTT. Encoded protein: CASSQGQGSNSPLHF.

The chain joins TRBV2 to TRBJ2-4; possibly TRBD2 for D (5 bases). The germline V gene encodes CDR1 SNHLY and CDR2 FYNNEI. CDR3 length equals 18 residues. V lost 1 base to trimming and J lost 0 bases, with 16 bases between them. This CDR3 is CASSEGRWSLVAKNIQYF. As DNA, the CDR3 is TGTGCCAGCAGTGAAGGAAGGTGGTCACTAGTAGCCAAAAACATTCAGTACTTC.

The genes are TRBV5-3 and TRBJ2-3, with a possible D match to TRBD2 (6 bases). TRBV5-3 is an ORF, with its function uncertain. The V end lost 3 bases, the J end lost 2 bases, and 19 bases lay between the germline ends. The CDR3 has 17 amino acids. The CDR3 is CARSSTPGTGYTDTQYF. The CDR3 coding sequence is TGTGCCAGAAGCTCAACGCCTGGGACTGGGTACACAGATACGCAGTATTTT.

The rearrangement joins TRBV15 to TRBJ2-2; 7 bases are a match to TRBD2. This CDR3 is 16 amino acids long. Germline V gives CDR1 LNHNV, CDR2 YYDKDF (reference sequence). V was pared by 1 base and J by 4 bases, with 6 bases of the junction left unmatched. CDR3 sequence: CATSRASGVGTGELFF. The CDR3 bases are TGTGCCACCAGCAGAGCTAGCGGAGTTGGCACCGGGGAGCTGTTTTTT.

This clone has a handful of counts. This rearrangement joins TRBV5-6 to TRBJ2-1; TRBD2 agrees at 8 bases. CDR3 length equals 15 residues. Germline CDR1 and CDR2: SGHDT and YYEEEE. Germline trimming cut 2 bases from V and 7 bases from J; bases unmatched to any gene: 8. CDR3 loop: CASSLERELVNEQFF. CDR3 sequence (DNA): TGTGCCAGCAGCTTAGAGCGGGAGCTGGTGAATGAGCAGTTCTTC.

As to this clone: This CDR3 is also generated by other DNA sequences in the sample. This rearrangement joins TRBV9 to TRBJ1-3; D uncertain. The CDR3 spans 15 residues. CDR1 and CDR2 from the germline V gene are SGDLS and YYNGEE. V shed 0 bases and J shed 4 bases, with 11 bases lying between them. CDR3 bases: TGTGCCAGCAGCGTAGGGGGAGGGAGCGGAAACACCATATATTTT. This gives the protein CASSVGGGSGNTIYF.